What follows is one TCR beta chain and its context. The data are from a study of cytomegalovirus exposure and HLA in healthy donors. The method was immunoSEQ multiplex PCR; TCRdb's version includes in-frame clones alone and lacks a portion of them. The data show 160,000 or so clones, more than 70% seen once. The germline gives CDR1 MDHEN, CDR2 SYDVKM. This CDR3 is 16 amino acids long. Trimming removed 5 bases from V and 1 base from J, with 15 bases in between. This clonotype was sampled from a man between 18 and 35 years old in good health and CMV-seronegative. The gene calls are TRBV28 and TRBJ1-5, with D maybe TRBD1 (6 bases). Material: PBMCs. The chain's CDR3 is CASSTTKQGSNQPQHF. The CDR3 nucleotides are TGTGCCAGCAGTACAACCAAACAGGGAAGCAATCAGCCCCAGCATTTT. Drawing the rest from reference TRBV28 and TRBJ1-5, the complete variable domain is DVKVTQSSRYLVKRTGEKVFLECVQDMDHENMFWYRQDPGLGLRLIYFSYDVKMKEKGDIPEGYSVSREKKERFSLILESASTNQTSMYLCASSTTKQGSNQPQHFGDGTRLSIL.